The present TCR beta chain was sequenced within a study of control samples from healthy donors and cancer patients. Germline values: CDR1 SGHKS, CDR2 YYEKEE (reference sequence). The CDR3 has 15 amino acids. Trimming removed 5 bases from V and 4 bases from J; junction bases left unmatched: 10. Only in-frame clones appear in the TCRdb table, and some are missing; sequencing was by immunoSEQ multiplex PCR. The sample has under 300,000 clones, approximately 80% seen once; the top ten hold more than 10%. This TCR was sampled from a woman aged 60-75 years with lung cancer. The chain uses TRBV5-5 and TRBJ1-2; 8 bases agree with TRBD1. What was sequenced was PBMCs. The DNA of the CDR3 is TGTGCCAGCAGTCAACAGACAGGGGCCCCCTATGGCTACACCTTC. This sequence encodes CASSQQTGAPYGYTF.